One and the same sample provided the 23 T cell receptor beta chains below, sequenced in a study of blood T cells in healthy people across ages. A sample-barcoded 5' primer and a J-beta primer mix were used in a second PCR of roughly 6 to 12 cycles. TCRdb recomputed calls from the 5' RACE reads with MiXCR, one row per CDR3 protein. The table has roughly 500,000 distinct CDR3 sequences, roughly 29% seen once. The specimen sequenced was blood. The receptors were sampled from a woman aged 70-85 years in good health.

The genes are TRBV29-1 and TRBJ2-1; a possible D gene is TRBD2 (5 bases). The germline V and J ends were trimmed by 6 bases and 3 bases, with 15 bases remaining between them. CDR1 SQVTM and CDR2 ANQGSEA come from the germline V gene. The CDR3 totals 14 residues. CDR3 residues: CSVLHRDFYNEQFF. DNA of the CDR3: TGCAGCGTCCTTCACCGGGATTTCTACAATGAGCAGTTCTTC.

In its sample, this clonotype was seen a few times. The V gene is TRBV14, the J gene TRBJ1-4, with 9 bases matching TRBD1. Trimming took 2 bases from V and 5 from J; bases not matched to a gene: 3. CDR1 and CDR2 from the germline V gene are SGHDN and FVKESK. This CDR3 spans 15 amino acids. For the CDR3, the DNA is TGTGCCAGCAGCCAACTTACAGGGGGCAATGAAAAACTGTTTTTT. Protein product: CASSQLTGGNEKLFF.

This chain connects TRBV5-1 to TRBJ2-5; 8 nucleotides line up with TRBD2. Trimming cost V 1 base and J 2 bases; bases outside gene matches: 10. Germline assignment: CDR1 SGHRS and CDR2 YFSETQ. The CDR3 totals 17 residues. The CDR3 protein is CASSLLIASGRQETQYF. CDR3 DNA sequence: TGCGCCAGCAGCTTGTTAATTGCTAGCGGGCGACAAGAGACCCAGTACTTC.

The chain couples TRBV20-1 to TRBJ1-1; 7 bases align to TRBD1. J was trimmed by 0 bases and V by 6 bases; bases with no gene match: 7. The CDR3 loop spans 14 amino acids. CDR1 and CDR2 from the germline V gene are DFQATT and SNEGSKA (reference sequence). CDR3 sequence: CSATKQGMNTEAFF. The CDR3 DNA follows: TGCAGTGCCACCAAACAGGGGATGAACACTGAAGCTTTCTTT.

This clonotype showed up just a few times. This chain connects TRBV4-3 to TRBJ1-4; 9 nucleotides align to TRBD1. Germline assignment: CDR1 LGHNA and CDR2 YSLEER. The CDR3 runs to 15 residues. Trimming cost V 4 bases and J 6 bases; bases outside gene matches: 6. CDR3 coding DNA: TGCGCCAGCAGCCTCGCGACAGGGGGTTATGAAAAACTGTTTTTT. Translated: CASSLATGGYEKLFF.

This clonotype was counted a few times. V gene TRBV7-2 combines with J gene TRBJ2-3; 10 nucleotides align to TRBD2. V gave up 2 bases and J gave up 1 base; unmatched junction bases: 9. The germline V gene encodes CDR1 SGHTA and CDR2 FQGNSA. The CDR3 has 18 residues. CDR3 DNA: TGTGCCAGCAGCTTAAGGATAGCGGGGGGCGGGGGCACAGATACGCAGTATTTT. Encoded protein: CASSLRIAGGGGTDTQYF.

The rearrangement uses TRBV4-3 and TRBJ2-3, with 10 bases fitting TRBD2. The germline CDR1 and CDR2 sequences are LGHNA and YSLEER. With 4 bases clipped from V and 4 bases from J, the junction kept 8 bases outside the gene matches. This CDR3 is 16 amino acids long. The CDR3 here is CASSLSAGGRADTQYF. Here the CDR3 DNA reads TGCGCCAGCAGCCTCTCAGCGGGGGGGCGGGCAGATACGCAGTATTTT.

This chain joins TRBV7-9 and TRBJ1-2, with 9 bases fitting TRBD1. The CDR3 is made up of 14 amino acids. From germline, CDR1 is SEHNR and CDR2 FQNEAQ (reference sequence). V was clipped by 5 bases and J by 11 bases; unmatched bases: 12. CDR3 residues: CASSVTGQGKRYTF. In nucleotides, the CDR3 is TGTGCCAGCAGCGTAACAGGACAGGGGAAGAGATACACCTTC.

This clonotype occurred many times. The chain has TRBV7-9 and TRBJ2-7, with TRBD1 as a possible D gene (5 bases). The CDR3 consists of 14 residues. Germline-derived CDR1 and CDR2 are SEHNR and FQNEAQ (reference sequence). Trimming shortened V by 1 base and J by 2 bases, and 9 bases separated the two germline ends. CDR3 amino acids: CASSLGDRPYEQYF. As DNA, the CDR3 is TGTGCCAGCAGCTTAGGCGACAGACCCTACGAGCAGTACTTC.

This chain connects TRBV20-1 to TRBJ2-7, with 13 positions matching TRBD2. CDR1 and CDR2 (germline): DFQATT, SNEGSKA (reference sequence). J gave up 7 bases and V 3 bases, and 12 bases lay outside the gene matches. This CDR3 contains 16 residues. The CDR3 bases are TGCAGTGCTAGGAGAGGACTAGCGGGGGTAGAAGGAGAGCAGTACTTC. Its translation: CSARRGLAGVEGEQYF.

The chain links TRBV5-8 to TRBJ2-3; 7 bases agree with TRBD1. The CDR3 is 15 residues long. V shed 2 bases and J 5 bases; nucleotides not matched to a gene: 8. From germline, CDR1 is SGHTS and CDR2 YDEGEE. The CDR3 is CASSFPLRQGDTQYF. In DNA form, the CDR3 reads TGTGCCAGCAGCTTTCCCCTTCGACAGGGAGATACGCAGTATTTT.

V gene TRBV7-2 combines with J gene TRBJ1-1; D gene ambiguous. The CDR3 has 15 residues. The V end lost 2 bases, the J end lost 3 bases, and 13 bases lay between the germline ends. Germline CDR1 and CDR2: SGHTA and FQGNSA. The CDR3 bases are TGTGCCAGCAGCTTAATGGGCACCAAGGACACTGAAGCTTTCTTT. Translation gives CASSLMGTKDTEAFF.

This clonotype was recorded a few times. V gene TRBV5-1 combines with J gene TRBJ1-5; D is possibly TRBD1 (6 bases). Per germline, CDR1 SGHRS and CDR2 YFSETQ. With 0 bases removed from V and 2 bases from J, the gap between germline ends came to 12 bases. The CDR3 loop spans 16 amino acids. The CDR3 DNA is TGCGCCAGCAGCTTGGACGGGGGGCAAGGCAATCAGCCCCAGCATTTT. Encoded protein: CASSLDGGQGNQPQHF.

The V gene is TRBV29-1, the J gene TRBJ2-3; tentative D call: TRBD1 (6 bases). Germline assignment: CDR1 SQVTM and CDR2 ANQGSEA. CDR3 length equals 16 residues. Trimming removed 4 bases at V and 0 bases at J, with 17 bases between. CDR3 bases: TGCAGCGTTGCACACATACAGGGTTCTAGCACAGATACGCAGTATTTT. Residues: CSVAHIQGSSTDTQYF.

This clonotype was picked up a small number of times. V gene TRBV5-1 combines with J gene TRBJ2-3; TRBD2 agrees at 10 bases. V was clipped by 0 bases and J by 4 bases; unmatched bases: 2. This CDR3 is 15 amino acids long. The V gene's germline CDR1 is SGHRS and CDR2 YFSETQ. CDR3 region: CASSLVAGGADTQYF. Written as DNA, the CDR3 is TGCGCCAGCAGCTTGGTAGCGGGGGGCGCAGATACGCAGTATTTT. Based on the CDR3 plus reference TRBV5-1 and TRBJ2-3, the full variable domain is KAGVTQTPRYLIKTRGQQVTLSCSPISGHRSVSWYQQTPGQGLQFLFEYFSETQRNKGNFPGRFSGRQFSNSRSEMNVSTLELGDSALYLCASSLVAGGADTQYFGPGTRLTVL.

This clonotype was seen more than once but under ten times. This chain uses TRBV21-1 with TRBJ2-6; the D segment call TRBD1 is taken from the table without a DNA check. TRBV21-1 is marked as a pseudogene. CDR3 size: 19 residues. Here the CDR3 DNA reads TGTGCCAGCAGCAACAAGGACAGGGGGCTGATTTCTGGGGCCAACGTCCTGACTTTC. Protein sequence: CASSNKDRGLISGANVLTF.

This clonotype was picked up many times. The chain couples TRBV20-1 to TRBJ2-4; D is unclear. This CDR3 spans 13 amino acids. V was shortened by 1 base and J by 0 bases, with 4 bases between the two germline ends. CDR1 is DFQATT and CDR2 is SNEGSKA in the germline V gene (reference sequence). CDR3 coding DNA: TGCAGTGCTAGAGCCATAGCCAAAAACATTCAGTACTTC. Its translation: CSARAIAKNIQYF.

This chain connects TRBV20-1 to TRBJ2-1, with a possible D match to TRBD2 (6 bases). The DNA end lines up better with TRBJ2-5; the J call may be wrong. The CDR3 has 12 residues. Germline V CDR1 and CDR2: DFQATT, SNEGSKA (reference sequence). CDR3 region: CSARTSSETQYF. CDR3 nucleotide sequence: TGCAGTGCTAGAACTAGCTCGGAGACCCAGTACTTC.

The V call is TRBV5-1, the J call TRBJ1-2; D is undetermined. CDR1 and CDR2 (germline): SGHRS, YFSETQ. The V end was cut by 2 bases, the J end by 5 bases, with 13 bases between. The CDR3 covers 14 residues. In DNA form, the CDR3 reads TGCGCCAGCAGCTTCAGCGACAAAGAGTATGGCTACACCTTC. Protein sequence: CASSFSDKEYGYTF.

The chain carries TRBV4-2 and TRBJ1-2, with 9 nucleotides matching TRBD1. J gave up 7 bases and V 0 bases, and 15 bases lay outside the gene matches. Germline lookup yields CDR1 LGHNA and CDR2 YNFKEQ. There are 18 residues in the CDR3. The CDR3 is CASSQEEVPGQGFSGYTF. CDR3 nucleotides: TGTGCCAGCAGCCAAGAGGAAGTCCCGGGACAGGGATTTAGTGGCTACACCTTC.

The chain recombines TRBV6-1 with TRBJ2-5; 8 bases agree with TRBD1. The end of the DNA fits TRBJ2-7 better, so the J call may be wrong. This CDR3 is built from 15 residues. Germline CDR1 MNHNS, CDR2 SASEGT. Written as DNA, the CDR3 is TGTGCCAGCAGTGATGGGAGACAGGGGATCTACGAGCAGTACTTC. It specifies CASSDGRQGIYEQYF.

The chain recombines TRBV29-1 with TRBJ2-6; TRBD1 agrees at 8 bases. From germline, CDR1 is SQVTM and CDR2 ANQGSEA. After removal of 6 bases from V and 3 bases from J, the junction contained 13 bases not matched to a gene. The CDR3 sequence is 17 residues long. The CDR3 reads CSVLDRRDRSGANVLTF. The CDR3 DNA follows: TGCAGCGTGCTAGACCGTAGGGACAGGAGTGGGGCCAACGTCCTGACTTTC.

CDR3 region: CASSPGARHPPYNTEAFF. The CDR3 DNA follows: TGTGCCAGCAGTCCGGGGGCCAGGCACCCTCCTTATAACACTGAAGCTTTCTTT. The chain recombines TRBV6-4 with TRBJ1-1, with TRBD1 as a possible D gene (6 bases). With 5 bases removed from V and 2 bases from J, the gap between germline ends came to 24 bases. Germline V gene sequence: CDR1 MRHNA, CDR2 SNTAGT. The CDR3 is 18 amino acids.